This T cell receptor beta chain was retrieved from a study of shared clonotypes between healthy human individuals. The germline V gene encodes CDR1 MNHNS and CDR2 SASEGT. V was pared by 3 bases and J by 8 bases, with 6 bases of the junction left unmatched. The CDR3 is 13 residues long. Clones were sequenced by immunoSEQ multiplex PCR, and TCRdb holds only the in-frame ones, with some missing. The sample has about 2,500,000 clones, 85% to 95% seen once. Material for sequencing was naive CD4+ T cells sorted from blood. Subset here: CD45RA+ positively selected. The clonotype originates from a man between 18 and 35 years old in good health. The chain couples TRBV6-1 to TRBJ1-2, with TRBD1 identical over 7 bases. The chain's CDR3 is CASSEGTASGYTF. CDR3 nucleotides: TGTGCCAGCAGTGAGGGGACAGCTTCGGGCTACACCTTC.